Listed here are 15 T cell receptor beta chains from one sample, sequenced in a study of early T cells in non-severe SARS-CoV-2 infection. A single record per CDR3 protein comes from TCRdb applying MiXCR to the 5' RACE reads. The sample consists of tens of thousands of distinct CDR3 sequences, roughly 7% of them appearing once. Sequenced: whole blood. The source of these receptors is an adult who was a healthcare worker with PCR-confirmed SARS-CoV-2 infection or an uninfected control (not recorded which).

V gene TRBV6-5 combines with J gene TRBJ2-3; D possibly uses TRBD1 or TRBD2 (7 bases each). Germline V gene lookup returns CDR1 MNHEY and CDR2 SVGAGI. CDR3 length: 13 amino acids. V lost 5 bases to trimming and J lost 4 bases, with 10 bases between them. CDR3 DNA: TGTGCCAGCAGTCAGGGGGGGGCAGATACGCAGTATTTT. It codes for CASSQGGADTQYF.

This clonotype was found many times. In DNA form, the CDR3 reads TGTGCCAGCAGCTTAGACTACAGCACGACCTACGAGCAGTACTTC. Translating gives CASSLDYSTTYEQYF. The chain employs TRBV7-9 and TRBJ2-7; D uncertain. V lost 1 base, J lost 2 bases, and 12 bases lay in between. The CDR3 totals 15 residues. In germline, CDR1 is SEHNR, CDR2 FQNEAQ (reference sequence).

This clonotype has only a few counts. The chain links TRBV7-6 to TRBJ2-3; 7 bases map to TRBD2. This CDR3 comprises 18 residues. The V gene's germline CDR1 is SGHVS and CDR2 FNYEAQ. The V segment lost 1 base and the J segment 2 bases; nucleotides outside the gene matches: 12. This chain's CDR3 is CASSLGRGPAGNTDTQYF. For the CDR3, the DNA is TGTGCCAGCAGCTTAGGACGGGGCCCAGCGGGGAACACAGATACGCAGTATTTT.

Ten or more counts support this clonotype. The CDR3 DNA follows: TGCAGCGTTGTTACCCCCACCGGGGAGCTGTTTTTT. It codes for CSVVTPTGELFF. V is TRBV29-1 and J is TRBJ2-2; D remains unclear. Germline V gene data show CDR1 as SQVTM and CDR2 as ANQGSEA. V lost 4 bases and J 4 bases, leaving 7 bases between the germline ends. CDR3 length: 12 amino acids.

This clonotype showed up just a few times. V usage is TRBV5-1 and J usage is TRBJ2-7, with 10 bases aligning to TRBD1. V shed 3 bases, J shed 5 bases, and the junction held 2 bases outside the gene matches. This CDR3 contains 13 residues. CDR1 and CDR2 from the germline V gene are SGHRS and YFSETQ. CDR3 nucleotide sequence: TGCGCCAGCAGCTGGACAGGGGGGCACGAGCAGTACTTC. It encodes CASSWTGGHEQYF.

There are many counts of this clonotype. V is TRBV6-5 and J is TRBJ1-2; D is uncertain. The CDR3 runs 13 residues. From germline, CDR1 is MNHEY and CDR2 SVGAGI. Deletions cut 2 bases from V and 1 base from J, with 5 bases between. CDR3 in DNA: TGTGCCAGCAGTTACCATGATAACTATGGCTACACCTTC. Protein sequence: CASSYHDNYGYTF.

This clonotype was recorded a few times. The chain is built from TRBV9 and TRBJ1-4; D remains unclear. CDR3 length: 14 residues. CDR1 SGDLS and CDR2 YYNGEE come from the germline V gene. Trimming pared 2 bases from V and 7 bases from J, leaving 12 bases between. CDR3 amino acids: CASSVTWSVEKLFF. In nucleotides, the CDR3 is TGTGCCAGCAGCGTGACCTGGTCGGTTGAAAAACTGTTTTTT.

CDR3 amino acids: CAARAGSSYNEQFF. The CDR3 DNA sequence: TGTGCCGCCCGAGCGGGGAGCTCCTACAATGAGCAGTTCTTC. The chain is built from TRBV6-2 or TRBV6-3 and TRBJ2-1; 7 bases align to TRBD2. The CDR3 contains 14 residues. Per the germline V gene, CDR1 is MNHEY and CDR2 is SVGEGT. J was trimmed by 0 bases and V by 11 bases; bases with no gene match: 7.

Ten or more counts support this clonotype. This rearrangement joins TRBV10-1 to TRBJ2-1; no clear D gene. This CDR3 spans 15 amino acids. V lost 2 bases, J lost 0 bases, and 8 bases lay in between. Germline V lookup: CDR1 WNHNN, CDR2 SYGVQD (reference sequence). The CDR3 DNA reads as TGCGCCAGCAGTGAGCTAATGGGCTCCTACAATGAGCAGTTCTTC. Its protein product is CASSELMGSYNEQFF.

This clonotype was found a few times. V gene TRBV7-2 combines with J gene TRBJ2-3; D gene uncertain. Germline assignment: CDR1 SGHTA and CDR2 FQGNSA. The V end lost 5 bases, the J end lost 4 bases, and 10 bases lay between the germline ends. The CDR3 has 13 residues. The CDR3 loop is CASSPNSPDTQYF. The CDR3 coding sequence is TGTGCCAGCAGCCCCAATAGCCCAGATACGCAGTATTTT.

The sample holds many counts of this clonotype. The chain employs TRBV20-1 and TRBJ1-4, with D maybe TRBD1 (6 bases). Trimming removed 4 bases from V and 7 bases from J, with 10 bases in between. Germline CDR1 reads DFQATT; CDR2 reads SNEGSKA (reference sequence). This CDR3 contains 12 residues. CDR3 bases: TGCAGTGCTAACCACAGGGTTGAAAAACTGTTTTTT. Translated, it gives CSANHRVEKLFF.

This clonotype is medium-sized. This chain links TRBV6-6 with TRBJ1-2; D possibly corresponds to TRBD1 (5 bases). Germline CDR1 reads MNHNY; CDR2 reads SVGAGI (reference sequence). The CDR3 runs to 15 residues. V dropped 8 bases and J dropped 4 bases, with 20 bases sitting between them. CDR3 residues: CASEGWAGTLYGYTF. The CDR3 nucleotides read TGTGCCAGCGAAGGCTGGGCAGGGACCCTCTATGGCTACACCTTC.

This clonotype has a count of ten or more. This rearrangement joins TRBV5-1 to TRBJ1-1; 7 bases match TRBD1. In germline, CDR1 is SGHRS, CDR2 YFSETQ. This CDR3 region has 16 residues. J gave up 4 bases and V 0 bases, and 9 bases lay outside the gene matches. As DNA, the CDR3 is TGCGCCAGCAGCTTGGGAACAGGGGCCGTAGGCACTGAAGCTTTCTTT. This codes for CASSLGTGAVGTEAFF.

The rearrangement joins TRBV12-3 or TRBV12-4 to TRBJ2-5, with TRBD2 identical over 8 bases. V was pared by 6 bases and J by 4 bases, with 10 bases of the junction left unmatched. This CDR3 is built from 15 residues. The CDR3 here is CASRYQRGRGETQYF. CDR3 DNA: TGTGCCAGCAGATACCAGCGGGGGAGAGGAGAGACCCAGTACTTC.

This clonotype was found many times. The V call is TRBV6-2 or TRBV6-3, the J call TRBJ1-1, with 7 bases identical to TRBD1. Per germline, CDR1 MNHEY and CDR2 SVGEGT. V was pared by 4 bases and J by 8 bases, with 7 bases of the junction left unmatched. The CDR3 covers 13 residues. The DNA of the CDR3 is TGTGCCAGCAGTTCCACAGACAGGGAAGAAGCTTTCTTT. This codes for CASSSTDREEAFF.